The 20 T cell receptor beta chains given below trace back to one sample, sequenced in a study of human T cells and chemical hapten exposure. TCRdb re-called the RACE reads with MiXCR, one entry per CDR3 protein. The table has 150,000 to 200,000 distinct CDR3 sequences, about a fifth seen once. Time point indicated: patch test 1, 2 weeks after DPC sensitization. As for treatment: therapeutic diphenylcyclopropenone sensitization with weekly scalp DPC. Sequences were derived from whole blood, sampled in connection with sensitization to the hapten diphenylcyclopropenone (DPC). The receptors were gathered from a woman in her forties or fifties with alopecia areata. Some clones in this sample may be carry-over from other donors' samples.

There are a few counts of this clonotype. The chain is built from TRBV5-1 and TRBJ2-7; unclear D gene. Trimming stripped 7 bases from V and 3 bases from J, with 14 bases between. The germline gives CDR1 SGHRS, CDR2 YFSETQ. The CDR3 spans 13 residues. The CDR3 spells CASSPPQSYEQYF. In DNA, the CDR3 is TGCGCCAGCTCCCCGCCCCAGAGCTACGAGCAGTACTTC.

This chain joins TRBV7-2 and TRBJ1-6; 7 nucleotides align to TRBD1. The J segment lost 9 bases and the V segment lost 5 bases, leaving 16 bases of the junction unmatched. The CDR3 is 17 residues long. The V gene's germline CDR1 is SGHTA and CDR2 FQGNSA. Here the CDR3 DNA reads TGTGCCAGCAGCGCCAGGGGGGCAGGGGGATCTAGTTCACCCCTCCACTTT. Translating it yields CASSARGAGGSSSPLHF.

This clonotype was detected ten times or more. The chain links TRBV2 to TRBJ1-6; D possibly corresponds to TRBD1 (5 bases). Germline values: CDR1 SNHLY, CDR2 FYNNEI. The length of the CDR3 is 15 residues. With 0 bases removed from V and 8 bases from J, the gap between germline ends came to 11 bases. As DNA, the CDR3 is TGTGCCAGCAGTGAAGCCGGGACCGGCGATTCACCCCTCCACTTT. It encodes CASSEAGTGDSPLHF.

The genes are TRBV9 and TRBJ2-1; the match to TRBD2 covers 11 bases. This CDR3 is built from 16 residues. V lost 2 bases and J lost 6; bases outside the gene matches: 7. Germline CDR1 reads SGDLS; CDR2 reads YYNGEE. The CDR3 DNA follows: TGTGCCAGCAGCGTTCGACTAGCGGGACATCCCAATGAGCAGTTCTTC. Amino acid sequence: CASSVRLAGHPNEQFF.

This clonotype has only a few counts. The chain couples TRBV20-1 to TRBJ2-3, with D hard to call. The germline CDR1 and CDR2 sequences are DFQATT and SNEGSKA (reference sequence). The CDR3 spans 16 residues. The V end lost 3 bases, the J end lost 5 bases, and 21 bases lay between the germline ends. The CDR3 region is CSARDGSLPSVDTQYF. CDR3 nucleotides: TGCAGTGCTAGGGACGGCTCCCTTCCTTCAGTAGATACGCAGTATTTT.

This clonotype has only a few counts. This chain links TRBV29-1 with TRBJ2-3; D not certain. The V gene's germline CDR1 is SQVTM and CDR2 ANQGSEA. The CDR3 is made up of 13 amino acids. V lost 2 bases and J lost 3, with 9 bases in between. CDR3 in amino acids: CSVEPAGTDTQYF. The CDR3 DNA reads as TGCAGCGTTGAACCGGCCGGAACAGATACGCAGTATTTT.

This clonotype was detected only a few times. The chain has TRBV20-1 and TRBJ2-1, with 10 bases aligning to TRBD2. CDR1 and CDR2 from the germline V gene are DFQATT and SNEGSKA (reference sequence). The CDR3 contains 14 residues. The trim removed 6 bases at V and 9 bases at J, leaving 11 bases unmatched. CDR3 loop: CSALLQSGRGEQFF. The CDR3 nucleotides are TGCAGTGCCCTCCTTCAAAGCGGGAGGGGTGAGCAGTTCTTC.

This clonotype was seen more than once but under ten times. The chain couples TRBV6-6 to TRBJ2-1; 11 bases match TRBD2. The CDR3 spans 15 residues. Germline CDR1 is MNHNY and CDR2 is SVGAGI (reference sequence). V lost 8 bases to trimming and J lost 8 bases; unmatched junction nucleotides: 11. CDR3 nucleotides: TGTGCCAGCCCTGCGACTAGCGGGATCGGGGATGAGCAGTTCTTC. It encodes CASPATSGIGDEQFF.

V gene TRBV12-3 or TRBV12-4 combines with J gene TRBJ2-7; 8 nucleotides match TRBD2. This CDR3 region has 14 residues. The junction had 8 bases not matched to a gene; V was cut back by 6 bases and J by 4 bases. CDR3 in DNA: TGTGCCAGCAGGCTGGGGCGGGAGGCGTACGAGCAGTACTTC. As protein: CASRLGREAYEQYF.

This clonotype has a handful of counts. J is TRBJ1-1 and V is TRBV5-1; a weak D match, TRBD1 (5 bases). Germline CDR1 and CDR2: SGHRS and YFSETQ. The CDR3 length is 16 residues. Trimming stripped 4 bases from V and 2 bases from J, with 18 bases between. The CDR3 DNA sequence: TGCGCCAGCAGCCCAGGATCGACAGCCCCAAACACTGAAGCTTTCTTT. Translating gives CASSPGSTAPNTEAFF.

As DNA, the CDR3 is TGTGCCAGCAGTAGGGCGGGGTATCCCGAGCAGTACTTC. Residues: CASSRAGYPEQYF. J is TRBJ2-7 and V is TRBV2, with D possibly matching TRBD2 (6 bases). CDR3 length equals 13 residues. V lost 5 bases and J lost 6, with 14 bases in between. Germline V gives CDR1 SNHLY, CDR2 FYNNEI.

The J gene is TRBJ2-1, the V gene TRBV29-1; D remains ambiguous. Germline assignment: CDR1 SQVTM and CDR2 ANQGSEA. The ends were cut back, 4 bases at V and 9 bases at J, with 16 bases in the middle. The CDR3 length is 13 residues. The CDR3 nucleotides are TGCAGCGTTGCTTCGGCGCTAGAGTCTGAGCAGTTCTTC. It codes for CSVASALESEQFF.

This chain links TRBV11-2 with TRBJ2-7, with TRBD2 as a possible D gene (5 bases). Germline CDR1 SGHAT, CDR2 FQNNGV. This CDR3 has 14 amino acids. Trimming took 5 bases from V and 3 from J, leaving 14 bases between them. The CDR3 spells CASSVKTGNYEQYF. CDR3 coding DNA: TGTGCCAGCAGCGTTAAAACGGGAAACTACGAGCAGTACTTC.

The V call is TRBV27, the J call TRBJ1-2; 9 nucleotides line up with TRBD1. CDR3 length equals 15 residues. Looked up from germline, CDR1 is MNHEY and CDR2 is SMNVEV (reference sequence). V lost 3 bases, J lost 4 bases, and 6 bases stayed unmatched. The CDR3 bases are TGTGCCAGCAGTTTGACAGGGGGTGGTGGCTATGGCTACACCTTC. The encoded protein is CASSLTGGGGYGYTF.

This clonotype was observed a handful of times. Here the CDR3 DNA reads TGCGCCAGCAGTGAGTTTTCAGGCAGCAATCAGCCCCAGCATTTT. Amino acid sequence: CASSEFSGSNQPQHF. V is TRBV10-1 and J is TRBJ1-5, with unresolved D. In germline, CDR1 is WNHNN, CDR2 SYGVQD (reference sequence). Trimming left V 1 base short and J 1 base short, with 8 bases between. This CDR3 contains 15 residues.

This clonotype was recorded a few times. This rearrangement joins TRBV9 to TRBJ2-5; 11 bases align to TRBD2. This CDR3 region has 16 residues. J was trimmed by 4 bases and V by 3 bases; bases with no gene match: 8. CDR1 and CDR2 (germline): SGDLS, YYNGEE. CDR3 DNA sequence: TGTGCCAGCAGCGAGATCCTAGCGGGAGGAATAGAGACCCAGTACTTC. Amino acids: CASSEILAGGIETQYF.

The chain is built from TRBV2 and TRBJ2-3; tentative D call: TRBD2 (5 bases). Germline lookup yields CDR1 SNHLY and CDR2 FYNNEI. Trimming shortened V by 3 bases and J by 2 bases, and 18 bases separated the two germline ends. This CDR3 has 17 residues. For the CDR3, the DNA is TGTGCCAGCAGTGACCCCTCTTTACTAGACCTCACAGATACGCAGTATTTT. Its translation: CASSDPSLLDLTDTQYF.

The chain couples TRBV20-1 to TRBJ1-4, with a possible D match to TRBD1 (5 bases). CDR3 size: 15 residues. Trimming took 5 bases from V and 4 from J, leaving 17 bases between them. Germline assignment: CDR1 DFQATT and CDR2 SNEGSKA (reference sequence). The CDR3 DNA sequence: TGCAGTGCTTCTCGGACACACAGTCATAATGAAAAACTGTTTTTT. Encoded protein: CSASRTHSHNEKLFF.

This clonotype appeared a few times. The chain couples TRBV29-1 to TRBJ1-4, with 7 bases fitting TRBD1. In germline, CDR1 is SQVTM, CDR2 ANQGSEA. The CDR3 totals 13 residues. Unmatched junction bases numbered 7, after V lost 4 bases and J lost 8 bases. CDR3 coding DNA: TGCAGCGTTGGGGACAGCCGGGGGGAAAAACTGTTTTTT. It is translated as CSVGDSRGEKLFF.

This chain joins TRBV29-1 and TRBJ2-5, with 8 bases matching TRBD2. Unmatched junction bases numbered 5, after V lost 6 bases and J lost 2 bases. This CDR3 spans 13 amino acids. Looked up from germline, CDR1 is SQVTM and CDR2 is ANQGSEA. This CDR3 is CSVQASGQETQYF. DNA of the CDR3: TGCAGCGTACAAGCTAGCGGGCAAGAGACCCAGTACTTC.